This T cell receptor delta chain was profiled in a study of gamma-delta chains in newborns, infants, children. About the research overall: Microbial exposure reportedly drives polyclonal innate γδ T cell expansion after birth.

This clone occurred a few times. TCRdb lists the protein of a much larger clone for this DNA, which differs at residue 9, so this is likely a read error; the protein given here is translated from the DNA itself. TCRdb re-called the reads with CATT. Seen here are a few thousand delta-chain clones, roughly 1% observed once, and the top ten hold approximately 15%. V was pared by 3 bases and J by 3 bases, with 13 bases between. The CDR3 has 15 residues. Germline V gives CDR1 GEAIGNYY, CDR2 EKD. This chain uses TRDV2 with TRDJ2; D might be TRDD3 (5 bases). The TCR was taken from a child who was a newborn, infant or young child, either healthy, febrile or measles-vaccinated (not recorded which). Sequenced input: blood. The CDR3 here is CACDLVGDLTAQLFF. The CDR3 DNA reads TGTGCCTGTGACCTGGTAGGGGACCTGACAGCACAACTCTTCTTT.